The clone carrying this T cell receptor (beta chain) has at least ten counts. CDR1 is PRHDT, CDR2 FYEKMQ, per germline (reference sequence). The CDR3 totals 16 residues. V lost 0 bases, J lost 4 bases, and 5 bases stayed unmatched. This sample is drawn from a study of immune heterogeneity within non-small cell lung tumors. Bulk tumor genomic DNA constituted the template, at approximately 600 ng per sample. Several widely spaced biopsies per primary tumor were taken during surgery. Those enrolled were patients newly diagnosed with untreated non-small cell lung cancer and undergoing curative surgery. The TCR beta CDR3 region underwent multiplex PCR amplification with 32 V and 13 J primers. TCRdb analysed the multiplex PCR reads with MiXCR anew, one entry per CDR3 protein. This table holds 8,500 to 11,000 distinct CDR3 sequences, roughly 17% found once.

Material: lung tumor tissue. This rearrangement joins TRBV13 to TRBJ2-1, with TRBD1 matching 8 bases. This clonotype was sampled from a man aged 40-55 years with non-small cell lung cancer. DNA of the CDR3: TGTGCCAGCAGCTTAGGCCCCAGGGGGCTGTACAATGAGCAGTTCTTC. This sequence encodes CASSLGPRGLYNEQFF.